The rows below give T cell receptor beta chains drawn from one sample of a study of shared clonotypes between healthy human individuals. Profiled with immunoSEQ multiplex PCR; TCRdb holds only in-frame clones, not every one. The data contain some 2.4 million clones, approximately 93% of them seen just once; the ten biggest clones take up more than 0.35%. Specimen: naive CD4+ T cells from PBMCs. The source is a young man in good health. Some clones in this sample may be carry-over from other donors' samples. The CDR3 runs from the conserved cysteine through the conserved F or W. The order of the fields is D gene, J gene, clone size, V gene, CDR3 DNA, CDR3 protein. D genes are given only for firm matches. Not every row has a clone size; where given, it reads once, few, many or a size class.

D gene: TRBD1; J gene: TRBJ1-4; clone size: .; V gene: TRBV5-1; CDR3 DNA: TGCGCCAGCAGCTTGACCGACAGGGGGCATGAAAAACTGTTTTTT; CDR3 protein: CASSLTDRGHEKLFF
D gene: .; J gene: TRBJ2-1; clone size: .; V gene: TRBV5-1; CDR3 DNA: TGCGCCAGCAGCTTGGCTGAAACGGGAGCCTACAATGAGCAGTTCTTC; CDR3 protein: CASSLAETGAYNEQFF
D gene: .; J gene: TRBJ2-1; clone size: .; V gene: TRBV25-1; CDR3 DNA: TGTGCCAGCAGTTACAATCCTGGACGAGGTGAGCAGTTCTTC; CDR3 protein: CASSYNPGRGEQFF
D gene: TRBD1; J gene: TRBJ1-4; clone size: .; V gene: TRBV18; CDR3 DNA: TGTGCCAGCTCACGAGACAGGGGAGGGCATAATGAAAAACTGTTTTTT; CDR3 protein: CASSRDRGGHNEKLFF
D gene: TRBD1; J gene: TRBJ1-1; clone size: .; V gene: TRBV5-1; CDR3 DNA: TGCGCCAGCAGCCTTCGACAGGGGCGAACGAACACTGAAGCTTTCTTT; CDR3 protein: CASSLRQGRTNTEAFF
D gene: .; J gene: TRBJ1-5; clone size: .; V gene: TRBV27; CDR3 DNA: TGTGCCAGCAGTTTAGCGGCGGCGAGGCAGCCCCAGCATTTT; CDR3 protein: CASSLAAARQPQHF
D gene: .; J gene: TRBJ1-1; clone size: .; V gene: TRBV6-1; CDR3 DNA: TGTGCCAGCAGTGAAGGGGGCCTCTGGGTCCCCTACACTGAAGCTTTCTTT; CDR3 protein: CASSEGGLWVPYTEAFF
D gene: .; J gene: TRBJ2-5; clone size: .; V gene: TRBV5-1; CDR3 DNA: TGCGCCAGCAGCGCGGGGGAGACCCAGTACTTC; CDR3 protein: CASSAGETQYF
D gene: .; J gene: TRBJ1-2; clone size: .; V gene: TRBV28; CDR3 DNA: TGTGCCAGCAGTTTTTCCCCCCCGGACCCCCGGTCCGGTGGCTACACCTTC; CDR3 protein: CASSFSPPDPRSGGYTF
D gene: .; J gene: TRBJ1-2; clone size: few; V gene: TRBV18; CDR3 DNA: TGTGCCAGCTCACCCACAGGAGATGGCTACACCTTC; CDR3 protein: CASSPTGDGYTF
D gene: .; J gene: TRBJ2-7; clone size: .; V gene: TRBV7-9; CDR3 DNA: TGTGCCAGCCGACTTGAGGGCCCCTACGAGCAGTACTTC; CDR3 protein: CASRLEGPYEQYF
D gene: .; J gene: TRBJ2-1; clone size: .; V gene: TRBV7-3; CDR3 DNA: TGTGCCAGCAGCCGGGGGCCTCCGAATGAGCAGTTCTTC; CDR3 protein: CASSRGPPNEQFF
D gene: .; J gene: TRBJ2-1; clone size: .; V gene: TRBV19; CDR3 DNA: TGTGCCAGTAGCAGGCCGGGGGCCGACTACAATGAGCAGTTCTTC; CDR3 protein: CASSRPGADYNEQFF
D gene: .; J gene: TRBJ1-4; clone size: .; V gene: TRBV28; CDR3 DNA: TGTGCCAGCAGTCTTAAGGAGGGCTTGGGAGAAAAACTGTTTTTT; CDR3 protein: CASSLKEGLGEKLFF
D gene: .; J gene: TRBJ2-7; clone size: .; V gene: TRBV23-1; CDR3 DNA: TGCGCCCTCTTGCTGACCTACGAGCAGTACTTC; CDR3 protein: CALLLTYEQYF
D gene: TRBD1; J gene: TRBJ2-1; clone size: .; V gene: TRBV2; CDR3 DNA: TGTGCCAGCACGTCCGGGACAGGGCACTACAATGAGCAGTTCTTC; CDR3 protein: CASTSGTGHYNEQFF
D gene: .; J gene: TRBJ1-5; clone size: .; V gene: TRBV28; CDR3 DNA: TGTGCCAGCAGTTTGCGGCCCTATAGCAATCAGCCCCAGCATTTT; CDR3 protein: CASSLRPYSNQPQHF
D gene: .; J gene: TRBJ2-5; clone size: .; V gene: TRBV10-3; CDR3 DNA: TGTGCCATCAGTGAGAATACGGGGAGGCCCAAAGAGACCCAGTACTTC; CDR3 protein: CAISENTGRPKETQYF
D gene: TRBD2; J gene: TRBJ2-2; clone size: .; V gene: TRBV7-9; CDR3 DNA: TGTGCCAGCAGCTTAGGTTCTAGCGGGAGTTGGACCGGGGAGCTGTTTTTT; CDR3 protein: CASSLGSSGSWTGELFF
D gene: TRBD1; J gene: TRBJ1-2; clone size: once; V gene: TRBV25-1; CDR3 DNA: TGTGCCAGCAGTGAGGGACAGTACTATGGCTACACCTTC; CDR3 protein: CASSEGQYYGYTF
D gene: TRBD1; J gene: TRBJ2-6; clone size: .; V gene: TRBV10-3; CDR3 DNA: TGTGCCATCAGCTCCTTGGGTGGACAGGGTAGCACGGGGGCCAACGTCCTGACTTTC; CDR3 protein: CAISSLGGQGSTGANVLTF
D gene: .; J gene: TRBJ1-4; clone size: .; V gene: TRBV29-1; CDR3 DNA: TGCAGCGTCCTAAAGGGCCATGATGAAAAACTGTTTTTT; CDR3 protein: CSVLKGHDEKLFF
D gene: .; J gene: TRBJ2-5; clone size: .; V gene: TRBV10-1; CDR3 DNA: TGCGCCAGCAGTCCCCGACGGGACCAAGAGACCCAGTACTTC; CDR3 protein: CASSPRRDQETQYF
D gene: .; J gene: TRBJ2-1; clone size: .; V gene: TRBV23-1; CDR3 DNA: TGCGCCAGCAGTCAGCCAGCGGACAAAGGGGGTACCTACAATGAGCAGTTCTTC; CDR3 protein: CASSQPADKGGTYNEQFF
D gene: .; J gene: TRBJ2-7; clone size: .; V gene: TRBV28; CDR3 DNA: TGTGCCAGCATTCCCTCCGGGACTCACATTTACGAGCAGTACTTC; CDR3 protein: CASIPSGTHIYEQYF
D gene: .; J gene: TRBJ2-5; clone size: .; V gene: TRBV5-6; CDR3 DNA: TGTGCCAGCAGCGCCGGGGAGACCCAGTACTTC; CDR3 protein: CASSAGETQYF
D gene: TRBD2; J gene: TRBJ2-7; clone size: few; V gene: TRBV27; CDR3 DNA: TGTGCCAGCAGTTTACGGGGGGCTAGCGGGAGGGTGCACTACGAGCAGTACTTC; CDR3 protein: CASSLRGASGRVHYEQYF
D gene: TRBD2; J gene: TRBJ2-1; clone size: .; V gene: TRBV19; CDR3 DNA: TGTGCCAGCCAAAAAGCGGGAGGGTACAATGAGCAGTTCTTC; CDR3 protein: CASQKAGGYNEQFF
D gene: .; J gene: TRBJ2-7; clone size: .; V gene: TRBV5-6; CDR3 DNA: TGTGCCAGCAGTTCCTACGGACGAGCGGCCTACGAGCAGTACTTC; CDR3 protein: CASSSYGRAAYEQYF
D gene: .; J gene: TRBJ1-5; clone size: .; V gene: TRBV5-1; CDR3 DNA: TGCGCCAGCAGCTCGGACCCGGGCAATCAGCCCCAGCATTTT; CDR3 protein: CASSSDPGNQPQHF
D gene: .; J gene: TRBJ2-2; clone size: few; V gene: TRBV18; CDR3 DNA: TGTGCCAGCTCACCCGCCGGGGAGCTGTTTTTT; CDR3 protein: CASSPAGELFF
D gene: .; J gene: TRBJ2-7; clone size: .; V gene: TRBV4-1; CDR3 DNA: TGCGCCAGCAGCCAATTGGGGCACTACGAGCAGTACTTC; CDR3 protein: CASSQLGHYEQYF
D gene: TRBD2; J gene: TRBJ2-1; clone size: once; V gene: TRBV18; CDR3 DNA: TGTGCCAGCTCAACGACTAGCGGGAATAAGAATGAGCAGTTCTTC; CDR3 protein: CASSTTSGNKNEQFF
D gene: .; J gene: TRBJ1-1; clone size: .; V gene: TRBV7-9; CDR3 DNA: TGTGCCAGCAGCCAGTGGACGGCTATGAACACTGAAGCTTTCTTT; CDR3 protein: CASSQWTAMNTEAFF
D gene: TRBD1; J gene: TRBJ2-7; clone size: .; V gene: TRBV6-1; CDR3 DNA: TGTGCCAGCAGTGAAACCCTCCGGGACAGGGGACGGTACGAGCAGTACTTC; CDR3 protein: CASSETLRDRGRYEQYF
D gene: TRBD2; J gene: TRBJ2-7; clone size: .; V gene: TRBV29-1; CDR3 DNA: TGCAGCGTCGCAGGGACTAGCGGAGGGAGCGGTGTCTACGAGCAGTACTTC; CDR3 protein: CSVAGTSGGSGVYEQYF
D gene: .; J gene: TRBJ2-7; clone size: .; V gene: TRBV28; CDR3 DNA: TGTGCCAGCAGTTTATCTCCGGCAGCCGGGTACGAGCAGTACTTC; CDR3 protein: CASSLSPAAGYEQYF
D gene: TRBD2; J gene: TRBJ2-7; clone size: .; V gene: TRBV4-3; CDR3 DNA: TGCGCCAGCAGCCAAGGACCTACTAGCGGGGCCCCCTACGAGCAGTACTTC; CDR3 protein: CASSQGPTSGAPYEQYF
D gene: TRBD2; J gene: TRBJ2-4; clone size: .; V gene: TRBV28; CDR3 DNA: TGTGCCAGCAGTTTCGTAGCGGGGAACATTCAGTACTTC; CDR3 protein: CASSFVAGNIQYF
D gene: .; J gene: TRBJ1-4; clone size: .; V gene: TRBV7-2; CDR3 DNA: TGTGCCAGCAGCTTAGTGGGTCGGTTAAATGAAAAACTGTTTTTT; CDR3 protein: CASSLVGRLNEKLFF
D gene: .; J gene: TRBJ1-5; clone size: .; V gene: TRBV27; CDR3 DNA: TGTGCCAGCAGTCCATGGCAGACTAGCAATCAGCCCCAGCATTTT; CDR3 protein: CASSPWQTSNQPQHF
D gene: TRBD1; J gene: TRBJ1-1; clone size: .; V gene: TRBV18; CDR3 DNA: TGTGCCAGCTCACCCCGGGACAGGGGTGGGTCTGAAGCTTTCTTT; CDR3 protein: CASSPRDRGGSEAFF
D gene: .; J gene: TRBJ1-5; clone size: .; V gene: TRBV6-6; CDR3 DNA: TGTGCCAGCAGTTACTCAGGACTTAGCAATCAGCCCCAGCATTTT; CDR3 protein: CASSYSGLSNQPQHF
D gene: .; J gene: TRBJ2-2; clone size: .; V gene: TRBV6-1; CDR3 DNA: TGTGCCAGCAGTGAATGGTGGAGGGTAGGGTTGTACACCGGGGAGCTGTTTTTT; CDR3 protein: CASSEWWRVGLYTGELFF
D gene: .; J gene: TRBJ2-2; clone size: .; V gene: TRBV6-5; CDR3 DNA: TGTGCCAGCAGCACTAGGATTCTCGGGGAGCTGTTTTTT; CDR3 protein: CASSTRILGELFF
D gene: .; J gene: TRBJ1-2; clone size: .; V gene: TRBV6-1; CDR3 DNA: TGTGCCAGCAGTGAAATCACAGGGTTGGGCTACACCTTC; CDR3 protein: CASSEITGLGYTF
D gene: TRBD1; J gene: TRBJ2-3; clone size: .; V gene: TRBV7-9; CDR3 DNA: TGTGCCAGCAGCAACCCGAATTTAGGGGGCATCACAGATACGCAGTATTTT; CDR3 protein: CASSNPNLGGITDTQYF
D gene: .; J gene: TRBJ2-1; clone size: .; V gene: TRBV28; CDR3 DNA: TGTGCCAGCAGTTCCAGATTTGACAGTTACAATGAGCAGTTCTTC; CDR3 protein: CASSSRFDSYNEQFF
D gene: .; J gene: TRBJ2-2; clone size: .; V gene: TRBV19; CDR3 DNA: TGTGCCAGTAGTGTAAGGGCCGGGGAGCTGTTTTTT; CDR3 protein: CASSVRAGELFF
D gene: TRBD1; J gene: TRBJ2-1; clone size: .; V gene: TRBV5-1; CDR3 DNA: TGCGCCAGCAGCCCCGACAGGGGGAGTAGCGAGCAGTTCTTC; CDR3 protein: CASSPDRGSSEQFF
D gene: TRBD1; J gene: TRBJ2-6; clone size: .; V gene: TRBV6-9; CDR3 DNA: TGTGCCAGCAGTACTTATACCTTTAGGAGACAGGGTCTCTCTGGGGCCAACGTCCTGACTTTC; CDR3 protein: CASSTYTFRRQGLSGANVLTF
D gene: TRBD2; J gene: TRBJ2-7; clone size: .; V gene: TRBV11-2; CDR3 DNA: TGTGCCAGCAGCTTAGTTGGGGGGACTATATACGAGCAGTACTTC; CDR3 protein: CASSLVGGTIYEQYF
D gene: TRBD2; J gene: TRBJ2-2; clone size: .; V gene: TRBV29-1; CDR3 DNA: TGCAGCGTAAAGAGCGGGAGCGCCGGGGAGCTGTTTTTT; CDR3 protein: CSVKSGSAGELFF
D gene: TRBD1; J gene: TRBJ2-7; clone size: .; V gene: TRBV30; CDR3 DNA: TGTGCCTGGAGCCCGGGACAGGGGAGTTACGAGCAGTACTTC; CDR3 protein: CAWSPGQGSYEQYF
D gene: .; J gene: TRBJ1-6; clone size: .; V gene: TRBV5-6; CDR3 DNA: TGTGCCAGCAGCCTGGGAACGGGTAATTCACCCCTCCACTTT; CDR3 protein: CASSLGTGNSPLHF
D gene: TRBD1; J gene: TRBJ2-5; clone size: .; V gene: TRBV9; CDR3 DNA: TGTGCCAGCAGCGTAGGACAGGGGGCAGGAGAGACCCAGTACTTC; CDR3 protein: CASSVGQGAGETQYF
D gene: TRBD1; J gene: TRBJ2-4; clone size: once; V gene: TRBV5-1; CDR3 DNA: TGCGCCAGCGCCGGCGACAGGGGAGACATTCAGTACTTC; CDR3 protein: CASAGDRGDIQYF
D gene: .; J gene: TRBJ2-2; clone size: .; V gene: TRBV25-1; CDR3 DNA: TGTGCCAGCACCTCGCTCTGGAGTGGGACCGGGGAGCTGTTTTTT; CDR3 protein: CASTSLWSGTGELFF
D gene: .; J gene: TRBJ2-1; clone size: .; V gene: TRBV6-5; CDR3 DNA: TGTGCCAGCAGTTACTCTGGGCGGGATGAGCAGTTCTTC; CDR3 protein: CASSYSGRDEQFF